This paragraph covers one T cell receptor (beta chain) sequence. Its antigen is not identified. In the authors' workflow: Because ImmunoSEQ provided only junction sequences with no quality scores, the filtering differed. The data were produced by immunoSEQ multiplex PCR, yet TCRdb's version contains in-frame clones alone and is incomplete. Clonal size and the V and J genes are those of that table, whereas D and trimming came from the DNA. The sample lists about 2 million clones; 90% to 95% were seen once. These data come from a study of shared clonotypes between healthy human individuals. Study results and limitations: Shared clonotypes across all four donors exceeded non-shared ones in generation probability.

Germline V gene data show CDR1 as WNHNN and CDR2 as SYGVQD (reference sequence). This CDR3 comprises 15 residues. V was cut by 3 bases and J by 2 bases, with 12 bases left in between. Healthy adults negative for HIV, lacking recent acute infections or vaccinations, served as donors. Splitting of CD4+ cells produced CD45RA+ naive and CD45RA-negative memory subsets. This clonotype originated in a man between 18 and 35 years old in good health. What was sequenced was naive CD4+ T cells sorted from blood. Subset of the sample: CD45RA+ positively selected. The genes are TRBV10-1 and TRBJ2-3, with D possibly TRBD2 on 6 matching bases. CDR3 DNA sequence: TGCGCCAGCAGTGATTCTGCGGGAATCACAGATACGCAGTATTTT. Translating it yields CASSDSAGITDTQYF.